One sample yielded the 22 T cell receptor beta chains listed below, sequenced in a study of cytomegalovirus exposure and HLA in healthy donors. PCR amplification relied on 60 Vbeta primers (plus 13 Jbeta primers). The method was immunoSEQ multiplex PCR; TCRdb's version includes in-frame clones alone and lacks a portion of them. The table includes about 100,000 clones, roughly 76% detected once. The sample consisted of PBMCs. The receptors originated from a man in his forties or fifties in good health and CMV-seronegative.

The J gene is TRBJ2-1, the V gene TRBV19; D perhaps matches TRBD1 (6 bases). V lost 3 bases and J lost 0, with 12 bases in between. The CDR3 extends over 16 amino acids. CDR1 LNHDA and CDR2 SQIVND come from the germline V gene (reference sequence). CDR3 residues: CASSIEDSRSYNEQFF. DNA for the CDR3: TGTGCCAGTAGTATTGAGGACAGTCGCTCCTACAATGAGCAGTTCTTC.

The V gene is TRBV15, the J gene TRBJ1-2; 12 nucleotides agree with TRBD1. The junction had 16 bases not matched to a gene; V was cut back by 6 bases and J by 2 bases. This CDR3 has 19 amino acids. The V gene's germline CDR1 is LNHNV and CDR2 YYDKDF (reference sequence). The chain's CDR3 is CATSFATGTGGRRNYGYTF. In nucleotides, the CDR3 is TGTGCCACCAGTTTCGCCACCGGGACAGGGGGCCGCCGGAACTATGGCTACACCTTC. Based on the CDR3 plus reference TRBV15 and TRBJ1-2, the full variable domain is DAMVIQNPRYQVTQFGKPVTLSCSQTLNHNVMYWYQQKSSQAPKLLFHYYDKDFNNEADTPDNFQSRRPNTSFCFLDIRSPGLGDTAMYLCATSFATGTGGRRNYGYTFGSGTRLTVV.

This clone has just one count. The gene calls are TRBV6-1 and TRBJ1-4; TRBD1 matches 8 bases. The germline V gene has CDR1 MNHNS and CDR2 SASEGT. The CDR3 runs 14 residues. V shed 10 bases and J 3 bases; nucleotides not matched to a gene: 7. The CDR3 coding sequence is TGTGCCACCGGAACAGGGGGATCTAATGAAAAACTGTTTTTT. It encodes CATGTGGSNEKLFF.

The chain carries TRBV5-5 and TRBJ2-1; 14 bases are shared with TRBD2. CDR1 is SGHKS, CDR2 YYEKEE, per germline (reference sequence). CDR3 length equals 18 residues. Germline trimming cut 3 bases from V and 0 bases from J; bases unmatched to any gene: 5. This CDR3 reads CASSSGLAGAPSYNEQFF. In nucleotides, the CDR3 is TGTGCCAGCAGCTCGGGACTAGCGGGGGCCCCCTCCTACAATGAGCAGTTCTTC.

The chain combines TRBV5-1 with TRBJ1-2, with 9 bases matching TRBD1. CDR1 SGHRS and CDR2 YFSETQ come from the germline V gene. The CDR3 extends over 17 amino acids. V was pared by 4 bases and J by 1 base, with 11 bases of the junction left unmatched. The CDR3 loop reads CASSATFRTGVNYGYTF. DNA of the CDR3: TGCGCCAGCAGCGCCACATTCAGGACAGGGGTTAACTATGGCTACACCTTC.

The CDR3 coding sequence is TGTGCCAGCAGTTACACCGACAGAGACAATGAGCAGTTCTTC. As protein: CASSYTDRDNEQFF. The rearrangement links TRBV6-5 to TRBJ2-1; a possible D gene is TRBD1 (5 bases). The germline gives CDR1 MNHEY, CDR2 SVGAGI. The CDR3 spans 14 residues. V was pared by 2 bases and J by 5 bases, with 10 bases between.

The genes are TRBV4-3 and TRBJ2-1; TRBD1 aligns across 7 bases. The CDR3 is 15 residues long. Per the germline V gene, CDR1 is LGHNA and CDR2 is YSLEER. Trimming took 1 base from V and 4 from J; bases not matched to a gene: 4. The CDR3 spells CASSQAGTAYNEQFF. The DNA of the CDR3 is TGCGCCAGCAGCCAAGCGGGGACAGCTTACAATGAGCAGTTCTTC.

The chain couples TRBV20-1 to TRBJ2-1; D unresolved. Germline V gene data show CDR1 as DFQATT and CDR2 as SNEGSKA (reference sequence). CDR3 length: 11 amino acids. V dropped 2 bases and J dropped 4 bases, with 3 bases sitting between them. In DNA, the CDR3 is TGCAGTGCTAGACAATACAATGAGCAGTTCTTC. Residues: CSARQYNEQFF.

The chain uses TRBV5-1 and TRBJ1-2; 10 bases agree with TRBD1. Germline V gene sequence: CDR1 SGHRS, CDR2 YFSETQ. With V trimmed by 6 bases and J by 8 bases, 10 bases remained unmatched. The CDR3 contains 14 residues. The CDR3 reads CASTLGTGVYGYTF. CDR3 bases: TGCGCCAGCACGCTTGGGACAGGGGTTTACGGCTACACCTTC.

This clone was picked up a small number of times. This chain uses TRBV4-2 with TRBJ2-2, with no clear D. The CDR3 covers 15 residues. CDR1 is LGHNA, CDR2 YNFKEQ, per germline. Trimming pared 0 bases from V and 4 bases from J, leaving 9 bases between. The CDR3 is CASSQDRTGTGELFF. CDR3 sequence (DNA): TGTGCCAGCAGCCAAGACAGAACGGGCACCGGGGAGCTGTTTTTT.

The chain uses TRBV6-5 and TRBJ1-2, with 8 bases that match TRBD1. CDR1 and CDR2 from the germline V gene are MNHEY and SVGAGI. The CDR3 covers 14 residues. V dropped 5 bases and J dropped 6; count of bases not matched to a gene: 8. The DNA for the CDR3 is TGTGCCAGCAGTGCAGGGGGCAAGGGAGATGGCTACACCTTC. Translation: CASSAGGKGDGYTF.

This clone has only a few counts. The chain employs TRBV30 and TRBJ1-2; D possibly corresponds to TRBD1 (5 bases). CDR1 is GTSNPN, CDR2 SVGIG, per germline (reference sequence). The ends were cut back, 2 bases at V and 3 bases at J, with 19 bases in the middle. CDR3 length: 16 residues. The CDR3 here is CAWSRLGGEVHYGYTF. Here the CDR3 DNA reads TGTGCCTGGAGTCGTCTTGGGGGGGAAGTCCACTATGGCTACACCTTC.

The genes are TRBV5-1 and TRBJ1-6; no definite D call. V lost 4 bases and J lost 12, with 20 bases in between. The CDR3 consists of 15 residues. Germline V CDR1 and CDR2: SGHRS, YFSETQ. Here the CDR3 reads CASSPTVDGSVPLHF. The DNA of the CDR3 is TGCGCCAGCAGCCCCACCGTGGACGGGAGTGTACCCCTCCACTTT.

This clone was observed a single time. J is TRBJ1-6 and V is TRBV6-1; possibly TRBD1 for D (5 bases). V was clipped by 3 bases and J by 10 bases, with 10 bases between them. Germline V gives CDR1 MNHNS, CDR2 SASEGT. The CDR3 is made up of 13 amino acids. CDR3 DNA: TGTGCCAGCAGTGATAGGGGTAACTCACCCCTCCACTTT. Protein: CASSDRGNSPLHF.

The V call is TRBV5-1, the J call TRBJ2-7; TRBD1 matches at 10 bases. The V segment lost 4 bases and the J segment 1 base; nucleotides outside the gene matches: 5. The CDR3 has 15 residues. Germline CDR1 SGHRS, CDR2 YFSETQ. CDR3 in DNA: TGCGCCAGCAGCGGGGGGACAGGGGTGTCCTACGAGCAGTACTTC. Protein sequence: CASSGGTGVSYEQYF.

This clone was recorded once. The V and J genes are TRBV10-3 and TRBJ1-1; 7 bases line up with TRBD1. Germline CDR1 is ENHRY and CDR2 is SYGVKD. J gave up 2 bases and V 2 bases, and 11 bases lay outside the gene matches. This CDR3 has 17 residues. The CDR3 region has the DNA TGTGCCATCAGTGAGGTCCCAGGGACAGCGCTCAACACTGAAGCTTTCTTT. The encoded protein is CAISEVPGTALNTEAFF.

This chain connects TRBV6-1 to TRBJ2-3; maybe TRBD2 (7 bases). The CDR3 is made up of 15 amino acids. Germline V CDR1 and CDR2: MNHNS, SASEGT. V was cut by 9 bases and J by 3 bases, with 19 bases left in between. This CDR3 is CASGSMGGPTDTQYF. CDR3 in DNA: TGTGCCAGTGGGTCGATGGGGGGGCCGACAGATACGCAGTATTTT.

In DNA, the CDR3 is TGTGCCAGCAGCAACGGACAGGGCGTCTATGGCTACACCTTC. Translation: CASSNGQGVYGYTF. The gene calls are TRBV7-8 and TRBJ1-2; 8 nucleotides align to TRBD1. Trimming took 5 bases from V and 4 from J; bases not matched to a gene: 6. The length of the CDR3 is 14 residues. CDR1 is SGHVS and CDR2 is FQNEAQ in the germline V gene.

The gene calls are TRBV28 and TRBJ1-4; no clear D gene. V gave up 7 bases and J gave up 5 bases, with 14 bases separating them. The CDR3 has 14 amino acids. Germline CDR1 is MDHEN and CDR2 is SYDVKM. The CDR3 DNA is TGTGCCAGCATCGGCGGGGTTGCAAATGAAAAACTGTTTTTT. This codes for CASIGGVANEKLFF.

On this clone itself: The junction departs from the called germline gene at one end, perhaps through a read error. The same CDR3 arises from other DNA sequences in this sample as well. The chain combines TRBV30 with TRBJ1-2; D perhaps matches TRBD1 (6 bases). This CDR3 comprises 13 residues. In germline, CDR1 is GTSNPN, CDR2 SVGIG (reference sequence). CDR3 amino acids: CAWSQGYNYGYTF. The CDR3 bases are TGTGCCTGGAGCCAGGGGTACAACTATGGTTACACCTTC. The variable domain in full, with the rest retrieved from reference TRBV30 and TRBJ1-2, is SQTIHQWPATLVQPVGSPLSLECTVEGTSNPNLYWYRQAAGRGLQLLFYSVGIGQISSEVPQNLSASRPQDRQFILSSKKLLLSDSGFYLCAWSQGYNYGYTFGSGTRLTVV.

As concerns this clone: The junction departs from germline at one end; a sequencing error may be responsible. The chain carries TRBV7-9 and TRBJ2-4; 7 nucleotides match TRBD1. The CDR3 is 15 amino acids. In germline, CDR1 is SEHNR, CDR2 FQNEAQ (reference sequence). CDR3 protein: CSSSTPDRAQDIQYF. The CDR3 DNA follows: TGTTCCAGCAGCACTCCCGACAGGGCCCAGGACATTCAGTACTTC. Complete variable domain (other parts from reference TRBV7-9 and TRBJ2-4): DTGVSQNPRHKITKRGQNVTFRCDPISEHNRLYWYRQTLGQGPEFLTYFQNEAQLEKSRLLSDRFSAERPKGSFSTLEIQRTEQGDSAMYLCSSSTPDRAQDIQYFGAGTRLSVL.

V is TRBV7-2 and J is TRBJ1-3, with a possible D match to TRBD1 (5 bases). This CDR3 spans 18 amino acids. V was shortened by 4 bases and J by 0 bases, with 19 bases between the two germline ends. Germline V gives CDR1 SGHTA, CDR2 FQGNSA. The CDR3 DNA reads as TGTGCCAGCAGCTCGGGGGGTCTACAGTCATACTCTGGAAACACCATATATTTT. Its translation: CASSSGGLQSYSGNTIYF.